These 30 T cell receptor beta chains were all obtained from the same sample, sequenced in a study of blood T cell repertoires in COVID-19. This table comes from immunoSEQ multiplex PCR, and its TCRdb copy is limited to in-frame clones, with some not included. The profile covers fewer than 300,000 clones, with 75% to 90% appearing a single time and 6% to 8% taken by the ten largest. The sequencing sample was made of peripheral blood. The receptor source for this set is a woman between 45 and 60 years old with COVID-19, enrolled during active disease.

The rearrangement links TRBV9 to TRBJ2-5, with 8 bases lining up with TRBD1. The CDR3 contains 14 residues. Germline lookup yields CDR1 SGDLS and CDR2 YYNGEE. V lost 3 bases, J lost 1 base, and 2 bases stayed unmatched. The CDR3 loop reads CASSADRVQETQYF. The CDR3 nucleotides read TGTGCCAGCAGCGCGGACAGGGTCCAAGAGACCCAGTACTTC.

This chain links TRBV5-1 with TRBJ1-4, with a weak D call TRBD1 (5 bases). Trimming pared 4 bases from V and 0 bases from J, leaving 19 bases between. Looked up from germline, CDR1 is SGHRS and CDR2 is YFSETQ. The CDR3 is made up of 18 amino acids. The CDR3 DNA reads as TGCGCCAGCAGCCGGACATTCAATACCCTTGCAACTAATGAAAAACTGTTTTTT. The encoded protein is CASSRTFNTLATNEKLFF. Full variable domain (outside the CDR3, taken from reference TRBV5-1 and TRBJ1-4): KAGVTQTPRYLIKTRGQQVTLSCSPISGHRSVSWYQQTPGQGLQFLFEYFSETQRNKGNFPGRFSGRQFSNSRSEMNVSTLELGDSALYLCASSRTFNTLATNEKLFFGSGTQLSVL.

The CDR3 loop is CASSSLFGGNNAEAFF. CDR3 DNA sequence: TGTGCCAGCAGCTCCCTCTTCGGGGGGAACAACGCTGAAGCTTTCTTT. The V call is TRBV7-9, the J call TRBJ1-1, with D perhaps matching TRBD1 (5 bases). The CDR3 extends over 16 amino acids. V lost 4 bases and J lost 6, with 21 bases in between. The germline V gene encodes CDR1 SEHNR and CDR2 FQNEAQ (reference sequence).

The chain couples TRBV6-5 to TRBJ2-1; 9 bases are a match to TRBD2. Germline V gene lookup returns CDR1 MNHEY and CDR2 SVGAGI. The CDR3 length is 15 residues. With 4 bases clipped from V and 0 bases from J, the junction kept 1 base outside the gene matches. This CDR3 is CASSWTSASYNEQFF. CDR3 sequence (DNA): TGTGCCAGCAGTTGGACTAGCGCCTCCTACAATGAGCAGTTCTTC.

The chain is built from TRBV5-1 and TRBJ2-1; D is unresolved. V was cut by 3 bases and J by 3 bases, with 4 bases left in between. The CDR3 has 12 amino acids. Per germline, CDR1 SGHRS and CDR2 YFSETQ. For the CDR3, the DNA is TGCGCCAGCAGCTCTAACTACAATGAGCAGTTCTTC. This encodes CASSSNYNEQFF.

The chain uses TRBV7-2 and TRBJ2-3; D is ambiguous. Trimming stripped 2 bases from V and 0 bases from J, with 12 bases between. This CDR3 spans 16 amino acids. CDR1 is SGHTA, CDR2 FQGNSA, per germline. CDR3 nucleotide sequence: TGTGCCAGCAGCTTACTCGATACAGCTAGCACAGATACGCAGTATTTT. Amino acids: CASSLLDTASTDTQYF.

V usage is TRBV6-5 and J usage is TRBJ1-4; D gene ambiguous. The CDR3 contains 12 residues. V was pared by 7 bases and J by 6 bases, with 9 bases between. CDR1 MNHEY and CDR2 SVGAGI come from the germline V gene. The CDR3 bases are TGTGCCAGCATCTCTACCCATGAAAAACTGTTTTTT. Residues: CASISTHEKLFF.

In its sample, this clone was seen once. The V call is TRBV7-9, the J call TRBJ2-1, with D perhaps TRBD2 (6 bases). CDR3 length: 16 residues. Germline V gene sequence: CDR1 SEHNR, CDR2 FQNEAQ (reference sequence). Trimming stripped 0 bases from V and 7 bases from J, with 16 bases between. Written as DNA, the CDR3 is TGTGCCAGCAGCTTAGCGGCCAGCGGGTTGTTTAATGAGCAGTTCTTC. Translation: CASSLAASGLFNEQFF. Full variable domain (outside the CDR3, taken from reference TRBV7-9 and TRBJ2-1): DTGVSQNPRHKITKRGQNVTFRCDPISEHNRLYWYRQTLGQGPEFLTYFQNEAQLEKSRLLSDRFSAERPKGSFSTLEIQRTEQGDSAMYLCASSLAASGLFNEQFFGPGTRLTVL.

The chain uses TRBV18 and TRBJ1-3; 8 nucleotides match TRBD1. The CDR3 spans 18 residues. V dropped 3 bases and J dropped 2; count of bases not matched to a gene: 12. Germline CDR1 is KGHSH and CDR2 is LQKENI. The CDR3 here is CASSPQTGALNPGNTIYF. The DNA of the CDR3 is TGTGCCAGCTCACCTCAGACAGGGGCCTTAAACCCTGGAAACACCATATATTTT. Based on the CDR3 plus reference TRBV18 and TRBJ1-3, the full variable domain is NAGVMQNPRHLVRRRGQEARLRCSPMKGHSHVYWYRQLPEEGLKFMVYLQKENIIDESGMPKERFSAEFPKEGPSILRIQQVVRGDSAAYFCASSPQTGALNPGNTIYFGEGSWLTVV.

This clone was observed a single time. The chain has TRBV7-9 and TRBJ1-6; 9 positions match TRBD1. Trimming cost V 2 bases and J 8 bases; bases outside gene matches: 1. Germline V lookup: CDR1 SEHNR, CDR2 FQNEAQ (reference sequence). The CDR3 has 14 amino acids. The CDR3 bases are TGTGCCAGCAGCTTAACAGGGGGCCATTCACCCCTCCACTTT. This encodes CASSLTGGHSPLHF.

The rearrangement uses TRBV9 and TRBJ2-1; 8 bases agree with TRBD1. Germline CDR1 is SGDLS and CDR2 is YYNGEE. This CDR3 region has 14 residues. V trimming: 4 bases; J trimming: 8 bases; junction bases outside the gene matches: 8. The CDR3 region has the DNA TGTGCCAGCAGCCGTGGAGACAGGGGACATGAGCAGTTCTTC. This translates into CASSRGDRGHEQFF.

Remarks on this clone: This same CDR3 is encoded by further DNA sequences in the sample. This chain joins TRBV30 and TRBJ2-7; TRBD1 aligns across 7 bases. Trimming cost V 0 bases and J 4 bases; bases outside gene matches: 0. Per the germline V gene, CDR1 is GTSNPN and CDR2 is SVGIG (reference sequence). The CDR3 extends over 12 amino acids. CDR3 loop: CAWSVQGYEQYF. Here the CDR3 DNA reads TGTGCCTGGAGTGTACAGGGGTACGAGCAGTACTTC.

The chain links TRBV9 to TRBJ1-2; weak D call: TRBD1 (5 bases). Germline V gene data show CDR1 as SGDLS and CDR2 as YYNGEE. This CDR3 is built from 14 residues. The V and J ends lost 3 bases and 10 bases respectively, with 19 bases between them. CDR3 in amino acids: CASSANQGLSHYTF. For the CDR3, the DNA is TGTGCCAGCAGCGCAAATCAGGGATTGAGTCACTACACCTTC.

The chain employs TRBV9 and TRBJ2-3; D not certain. The CDR3 consists of 15 residues. The V and J ends lost 3 bases and 1 base respectively, with 12 bases between them. CDR1 is SGDLS and CDR2 is YYNGEE in the germline V gene. CDR3 sequence (DNA): TGTGCCAGCAGCGAATCTCTAGAGGGCACAGATACGCAGTATTTT. Translating gives CASSESLEGTDTQYF.

The chain couples TRBV19 to TRBJ1-2, with 7 bases lining up with TRBD1. The CDR3 runs to 14 residues. J gave up 5 bases and V 5 bases, and 8 bases lay outside the gene matches. Germline lookup yields CDR1 LNHDA and CDR2 SQIVND (reference sequence). DNA of the CDR3: TGTGCCAGTAGTCATGACAGGGTGGGGTATGGCTACACCTTC. Its translation is CASSHDRVGYGYTF. The full variable domain, rest sourced from reference TRBV19 and TRBJ1-2, is DGGITQSPKYLFRKEGQNVTLSCEQNLNHDAMYWYRQDPGQGLRLIYYSQIVNDFQKGDIAEGYSVSREKKESFPLTVTSAQKNPTAFYLCASSHDRVGYGYTFGSGTRLTVV.

The CDR3 is CASNLQDNTEAFF. The CDR3 nucleotides read TGCGCCAGCAACCTACAGGATAACACTGAAGCTTTCTTT. The chain links TRBV5-1 to TRBJ1-1, with a tentative D call TRBD1 (5 bases). V shed 6 bases and J shed 2 bases, with 11 bases lying between them. The germline V gene has CDR1 SGHRS and CDR2 YFSETQ. CDR3 size: 13 residues.

The chain uses TRBV5-1 and TRBJ1-2; TRBD1 agrees at 7 bases. This CDR3 contains 16 residues. V gave up 3 bases and J gave up 0 bases; unmatched junction bases: 8. In germline, CDR1 is SGHRS, CDR2 YFSETQ. CDR3 protein: CASSSRDRNTNYGYTF. CDR3 sequence (DNA): TGCGCCAGCAGCTCCCGGGACAGAAATACTAACTATGGCTACACCTTC.

J is TRBJ2-6 and V is TRBV19; D unresolved. Trimming stripped 0 bases from V and 6 bases from J, with 9 bases between. The CDR3 length is 15 residues. Germline V gives CDR1 LNHDA, CDR2 SQIVND (reference sequence). In nucleotides, the CDR3 is TGTGCCAGTAGTATAGATCGCGGCGAGGCCAACGTCCTGACTTTC. Translation: CASSIDRGEANVLTF.

The chain couples TRBV18 to TRBJ2-1, with TRBD1 matching 8 bases. V was clipped by 3 bases and J by 2 bases; unmatched bases: 6. The CDR3 covers 16 residues. Germline V gives CDR1 KGHSH, CDR2 LQKENI. The CDR3 loop reads CASSPPDRGAYNEQFF. The DNA of the CDR3 is TGTGCCAGCTCACCCCCAGACAGGGGCGCCTACAATGAGCAGTTCTTC.

V and J are TRBV4-3 and TRBJ2-7; 11 nucleotides agree with TRBD1. This CDR3 contains 15 residues. V lost 3 bases, J lost 4 bases, and 5 bases stayed unmatched. CDR1 and CDR2 from the germline V gene are LGHNA and YSLEER. The CDR3 is CASSQRTGGVYEQYF. For the CDR3, the DNA is TGCGCCAGCAGCCAGCGGACAGGGGGCGTATACGAGCAGTACTTC.

Of note for this clone: The same CDR3 is also encoded by other DNA sequences in this sample. This sequence joins TRBV19 and TRBJ2-7, with 7 nucleotides matching TRBD2. J was trimmed by 0 bases and V by 6 bases; bases with no gene match: 2. The CDR3 sequence is 13 residues long. Germline-derived CDR1 and CDR2 are LNHDA and SQIVND (reference sequence). The CDR3 spells CASSPSGSYEQYF. DNA for the CDR3: TGTGCCAGTAGCCCTAGCGGCTCCTACGAGCAGTACTTC.

The genes are TRBV3-1 (or the pseudogene TRBV3-2) and TRBJ1-6; D gene unclear. The V end was cut by 2 bases, the J end by 7 bases, with 9 bases between. The CDR3 is 14 amino acids. Germline loops: CDR1 LGHDT, CDR2 YNNKEL (reference sequence). For the CDR3, the DNA is TGTGCCAGCAGCCAATCACAGCCCAATTCACCCCTCCACTTT. This sequence encodes CASSQSQPNSPLHF.

The rearrangement links TRBV6-5 to TRBJ1-6; D unresolved. Trimming removed 8 bases from V and 0 bases from J, with 11 bases in between. CDR1 and CDR2 (germline): MNHEY, SVGAGI. The CDR3 extends over 15 amino acids. The CDR3 nucleotides are TGTGCCAGCTCTGAGCAAAGCTCCTATAATTCACCCCTCCACTTT. Translation: CASSEQSSYNSPLHF.

The chain links TRBV12-5 to TRBJ1-5; 9 nucleotides match TRBD1. This CDR3 region has 15 residues. The germline gives CDR1 LGHNT, CDR2 FRNRAP. J gave up 5 bases and V 3 bases, and 5 bases lay outside the gene matches. The CDR3 sequence: CASGLGTGFDQPQHF. In DNA form, the CDR3 reads TGTGCTAGTGGTTTAGGGACAGGGTTTGATCAGCCCCAGCATTTT.

The chain has TRBV5-1 and TRBJ2-7; TRBD1 agrees at 8 bases. The CDR3 extends over 14 amino acids. The germline gives CDR1 SGHRS, CDR2 YFSETQ. The trim removed 5 bases at V and 4 bases at J, leaving 8 bases unmatched. The CDR3 DNA is TGCGCCAGCAGGCAAACAGGGGGTATGTACGAGCAGTACTTC. Protein: CASRQTGGMYEQYF. Full variable domain (remainder filled in from reference TRBV5-1 and TRBJ2-7): KAGVTQTPRYLIKTRGQQVTLSCSPISGHRSVSWYQQTPGQGLQFLFEYFSETQRNKGNFPGRFSGRQFSNSRSEMNVSTLELGDSALYLCASRQTGGMYEQYFGPGTRLTVT.

The V and J genes are TRBV3-1 (or the pseudogene TRBV3-2) and TRBJ2-5, with D perhaps TRBD2 (7 bases). The CDR3 contains 19 residues. Trimming removed 1 base at V and 5 bases at J, with 26 bases between. Germline CDR1 and CDR2: LGHDT and YNNKEL (reference sequence). The CDR3 sequence is CASSQGRTVGRGALETQYF. DNA of the CDR3: TGTGCCAGCAGCCAAGGCCGGACGGTCGGTCGGGGGGCATTGGAGACCCAGTACTTC.

This chain uses TRBV19 with TRBJ1-6; perhaps TRBD1 as D (6 bases). Germline CDR1 and CDR2: LNHDA and SQIVND (reference sequence). The CDR3 has 15 amino acids. V lost 6 bases and J 7 bases, leaving 16 bases between the germline ends. The DNA for the CDR3 is TGTGCCAGTAGCGTGGGGGGGCCAGAGAATTCACCCCTCCACTTT. Protein product: CASSVGGPENSPLHF.

The chain uses TRBV5-4 and TRBJ2-1; 14 bases line up with TRBD2. Trimming took 4 bases from V and 7 from J; bases not matched to a gene: 7. The CDR3 totals 16 residues. CDR1 SGHNT and CDR2 YYREEE come from the germline V gene (reference sequence). CDR3 in amino acids: CASSATGTSGRNEQFF. In DNA form, the CDR3 reads TGTGCCAGCAGCGCGACCGGGACTAGCGGGAGAAATGAGCAGTTCTTC.

CDR3 DNA sequence: TGTGCCAGCAGTGATATGGGGCAGAGCCGCTACTACGAGCAGTACTTC. Translating it yields CASSDMGQSRYYEQYF. V gene TRBV25-1 combines with J gene TRBJ2-7, with a weak D call TRBD1 (5 bases). With 3 bases removed from V and 3 bases from J, the gap between germline ends came to 18 bases. In germline, CDR1 is MGHDK, CDR2 SYGVNS. The CDR3 sequence is 16 residues long.

The chain links TRBV6-2 or TRBV6-3 to TRBJ2-7; 7 bases line up with TRBD2. V was clipped by 7 bases and J by 6 bases; unmatched bases: 15. The CDR3 spans 15 residues. Germline V gene lookup returns CDR1 MNHEY and CDR2 SVGEGT. In DNA, the CDR3 is TGTGCCAGCATCCCCGGCGGGGGAGCGTTTTCCGAGCAGTACTTC. Its protein product is CASIPGGGAFSEQYF.